The rows below give T cell receptor beta chains drawn from one sample of a study of OX40 agonist ivuxolimab in advanced cancers. The table came from immunoSEQ multiplex PCR; TCRdb's copy has only in-frame clones and leaves some out. Here the sample spans some 74,000 clones, less than 95% being singletons. The source material was CD4+ or CD8+ T cells sorted from blood, sampled in a trial of the OX40 agonist ivuxolimab. These receptors all stem from an adult with an advanced solid tumor such as melanoma, head and neck, liver or kidney cancer. The CDR3 runs from the conserved cysteine through the conserved F or W. D genes are given only for firm matches. Expanded clones get a size class; other rows say once, few or many, or leave the size out.

clone_size j_call v_call d_call cdr3_nt cdr3_aa
- TRBJ2-2 TRBV30 - TGTGCCTGTCGACATTCCGGGGAGCTGTTTTTT CACRHSGELFF
- TRBJ1-1 TRBV6-1 - TGTGCCAGCAGGCTACAGGAGGACACTGAAGCTTTCTTT CASRLQEDTEAFF
- TRBJ1-1 TRBV27 TRBD1 TGTGCCAGCGTCCGGGAGGCAGGGGGCACTGAAGCTTTCTTT CASVREAGGTEAFF
- TRBJ2-3 TRBV4-1 - TGCGCCAGCAGCCAAGATTCAGGGCGAGATACGCAGTATTTT CASSQDSGRDTQYF
- TRBJ1-1 TRBV5-8 - TGTGCCAGCAGCTTATTCAGGGTAATGAACACTGAAGCTTTCTTT CASSLFRVMNTEAFF
- TRBJ2-1 TRBV11-3 TRBD2 TGTGCCAGCAGCCATGGGACTAGCGGGGCCAATGAGCAGTTCTTC CASSHGTSGANEQFF
- TRBJ1-4 TRBV7-9 - TGTGCCAGCACTGGTACTAATGAAAAACTGTTTTTT CASTGTNEKLFF
- TRBJ2-1 TRBV7-2 - TGTGCCAGCAGTTTTCCTCTGGGCAGGGTCCATGAGCAGTTCTTC CASSFPLGRVHEQFF
- TRBJ1-1 TRBV7-2 TRBD1 TGTGCCAGCAGCCCCCAGGGGGACACTGAAGCTTTCTTT CASSPQGDTEAFF
few TRBJ1-6 TRBV4-1 - TGCGCCAGCAGTGGGGTGACGCCTGGCTCACCCCTCCACTTT CASSGVTPGSPLHF
- TRBJ2-2 TRBV28 - TGTGCCAGCAGTTCCTACCGGTGGACCGGGGAGCTGTTTTTT CASSSYRWTGELFF
- TRBJ2-3 TRBV14 TRBD1 TGTGCCAGCAGCCAAAGACAGGGGCATAAAGATACGCAGTATTTT CASSQRQGHKDTQYF
- TRBJ2-3 TRBV7-3 TRBD1 TGTGCCAGCAGCACCCCCAGGGGGCGATTGTATTTT CASSTPRGRLYF
- TRBJ1-2 TRBV30 - TGTGCCTGGAGTGAAGCTAACTATGGCTACACCTTC CAWSEANYGYTF
- TRBJ2-6 TRBV6-1 - TGTGCCACCTTATTCTCTGGGGCCAACGTCCTGACTTTC CATLFSGANVLTF
few TRBJ1-5 TRBV5-6 - TGTGCCAGCAGCTTGGCTGGGTTCGATCAGCCCCAGCATTTT CASSLAGFDQPQHF
- TRBJ1-5 TRBV19 - TGTGCCAGTAGTTTGACAGAAAGCAATCAGCCCCAGCATTTT CASSLTESNQPQHF
- TRBJ1-4 TRBV7-9 - TGTGCCAGCAGCCCAGACGGGGGGCTGGTGACTGAAAAACTGTTTTTT CASSPDGGLVTEKLFF
once TRBJ2-5 TRBV7-7 - TGTGCTAGCAGCACAGAGGGGGAGACCCAGTACTTC CASSTEGETQYF
- TRBJ2-3 TRBV28 - TGTGCCAGCAGCCCCCCAGGGAGTACAGATACGCAGTATTTT CASSPPGSTDTQYF
- TRBJ2-7 TRBV7-9 - TGTGCCAGCAGCCCGACTCCAAACCTCTACGAGCAGTACTTC CASSPTPNLYEQYF
- TRBJ2-1 TRBV7-9 TRBD2 TGTGCCAGCAGCGAGACACTAGCGGGGGGCCCCGCCTCCTACAATGAGCAGTTCTTC CASSETLAGGPASYNEQFF
- TRBJ2-2 TRBV5-6 - TGTGCCAGCAGCTTGGTATCTGGGGCGCACACCGGGGAGCTGTTTTTT CASSLVSGAHTGELFF
- TRBJ2-2 TRBV6-6 - TGTGCCAGCAGTCAAGTGGGGCCCGGGGAGCTGTTTTTT CASSQVGPGELFF
- TRBJ2-5 TRBV7-3 - TGTGCCAGCAGCTTAAAGGCAGGGAGAGAGACCCAGTACTTC CASSLKAGRETQYF
- TRBJ2-2 TRBV10-2 TRBD2 TGCGCCAGCAGGACTAGCGGGGGTGGGACCGGGGAGCTGTTTTTT CASRTSGGGTGELFF
- TRBJ1-5 TRBV5-6 TRBD1 TGTGCCAGCAGCTTGCAGACAGGGTCTAGGCAGCCCCAGCATTTT CASSLQTGSRQPQHF
- TRBJ1-2 TRBV6-5 - TGTGCCAGCAGTTTTCTCCTAGGGTCCATCTATGGCTACACCTTC CASSFLLGSIYGYTF
once TRBJ1-1 TRBV2 - TGTGCCAGCAGTGAGACGAGCCTCCCTGAAGCTTTCTTT CASSETSLPEAFF
few TRBJ1-2 TRBV5-1 - TGCGCCAGCAGCCCCGGACAGCAGAACTATGGCTACACCTTC CASSPGQQNYGYTF
- TRBJ2-6 TRBV9 TRBD1 TGTGCCAGCAGCGCAGGGGGCGCTGGGGCCAACGTCCTGACTTTC CASSAGGAGANVLTF
- TRBJ1-4 TRBV5-1 TRBD1 TGCGCCAGCAGTGGTGGGACAGGGGAAGGAAAACTGTTTTTT CASSGGTGEGKLFF
- TRBJ1-3 TRBV9 - TGTGCCAGCAGCGTAGGGGTGGGGAACTCTGGAAACACCATATATTTT CASSVGVGNSGNTIYF
- TRBJ2-1 TRBV27 - TGTGCCACTCGACACTCAGAAGTGAATGAGCAGTTCTTC CATRHSEVNEQFF
- TRBJ1-5 TRBV19 TRBD1 TGTGCCAGTAGTATAGTTGGGGGGACAGGACTTCAGCCCCAGCATTTT CASSIVGGTGLQPQHF
- TRBJ2-2 TRBV19 - TGTGCCACCTACGCCCCGGGGAGATTGACCGGGGAGCTGTTTTTT CATYAPGRLTGELFF
- TRBJ2-3 TRBV11-2 - TGTGCCAGCAGCTTAGCCCCCTCGGGGGTCAGCACAGATACGCAGTATTTT CASSLAPSGVSTDTQYF
- TRBJ1-2 TRBV18 - TGTGCCAGCTCACCACCAACAGCTAACTATGGCTACACCTTC CASSPPTANYGYTF
- TRBJ1-2 TRBV6-5 - TGTGCCAGCAGTTCAGGGTTTCTTAACGGCTACACCTTC CASSSGFLNGYTF
- TRBJ1-5 TRBV6-5 - TGTGCCAGCAGTTACGGGGGGAATAGCAATCAGCCCCAGCATTTT CASSYGGNSNQPQHF
once TRBJ1-2 TRBV5-1 - TGCGCCAGCAGCTTGGACGGGGTGGGCTATGGCTACACCTTC CASSLDGVGYGYTF
- TRBJ1-1 TRBV5-1 - TGCGCCAGCAGTTGGGGCGACACTGAAGCTTTCTTT CASSWGDTEAFF
- TRBJ2-7 TRBV5-1 - TGCGCCAGCAGCTGGGACGGTGCCTACGAGCAGTACTTC CASSWDGAYEQYF
once TRBJ2-3 TRBV5-6 - TGTGCCAGCAGCTTTGGCGGGGCCCGGACAGATACGCAGTATTTT CASSFGGARTDTQYF
- TRBJ1-6 TRBV18 TRBD1 TGTGCCAGCTCACTCCAAGGGACAGGGAATTCACCCCTCCACTTT CASSLQGTGNSPLHF
- TRBJ1-2 TRBV29-1 TRBD1 TGCAGCGCGAGGACAGGGCTCATTGCTAACTATGGCTACACCTTC CSARTGLIANYGYTF
few TRBJ1-1 TRBV27 TRBD1 TGTGCCAGCAGTTTATCGGGACAGGGAAAAGCTTTCTTT CASSLSGQGKAFF